This TCR beta chain was obtained from a study of blood T cell repertoires in COVID-19. Assay: immunoSEQ multiplex PCR; the TCRdb copy retains only in-frame clones and omits some. The data hold fewer than 200,000 clones, with roughly 85% observed a single time. V lost 0 bases and J lost 5; bases outside the gene matches: 7. The CDR3 extends over 16 amino acids. CDR1 SGHRS and CDR2 YFSETQ come from the germline V gene. V is TRBV5-1 and J is TRBJ2-7, with 11 bases lining up with TRBD2. The clonotype originates from a woman between 65 and 79 years old in a cohort exposed to, infected with or recovered from COVID-19 (not recorded which). Sequenced: PBMCs or T cells enriched from blood (not recorded which). The CDR3 sequence: CASSLEGSGRADEQYF. The CDR3 DNA is TGCGCCAGCAGCTTGGAGGGTAGCGGGAGGGCCGACGAGCAGTACTTC.